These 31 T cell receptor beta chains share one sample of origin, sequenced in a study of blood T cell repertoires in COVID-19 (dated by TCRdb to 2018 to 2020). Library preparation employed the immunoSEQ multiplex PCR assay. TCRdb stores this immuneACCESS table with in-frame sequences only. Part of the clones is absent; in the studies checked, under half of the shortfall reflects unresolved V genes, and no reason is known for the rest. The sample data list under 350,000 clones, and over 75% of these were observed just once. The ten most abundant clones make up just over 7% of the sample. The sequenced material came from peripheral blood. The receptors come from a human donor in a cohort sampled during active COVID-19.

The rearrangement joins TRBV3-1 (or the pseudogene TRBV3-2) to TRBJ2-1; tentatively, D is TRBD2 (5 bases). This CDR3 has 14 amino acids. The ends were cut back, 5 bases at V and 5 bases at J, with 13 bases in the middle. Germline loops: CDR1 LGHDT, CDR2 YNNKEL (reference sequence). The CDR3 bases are TGTGCCAGCAGCTTCTCGGCGGGCCACAATGAGCAGTTCTTC. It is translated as CASSFSAGHNEQFF.

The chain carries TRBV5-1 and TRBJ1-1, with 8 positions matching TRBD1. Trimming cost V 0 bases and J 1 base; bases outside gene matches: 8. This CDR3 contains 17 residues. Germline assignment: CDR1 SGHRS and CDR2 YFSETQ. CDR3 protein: CASSLASMGQENTEAFF. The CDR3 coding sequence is TGCGCCAGCAGCTTGGCCAGCATGGGACAGGAGAACACTGAAGCTTTCTTT.

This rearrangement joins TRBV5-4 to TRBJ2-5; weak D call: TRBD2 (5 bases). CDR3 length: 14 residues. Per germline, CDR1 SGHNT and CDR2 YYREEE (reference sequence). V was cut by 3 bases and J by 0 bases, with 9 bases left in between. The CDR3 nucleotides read TGTGCCAGCAGCTCGAGCGGTAACCAAGAGACCCAGTACTTC. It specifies CASSSSGNQETQYF. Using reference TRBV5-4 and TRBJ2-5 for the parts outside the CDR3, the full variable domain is ETGVTQSPTHLIKTRGQQVTLRCSSQSGHNTVSWYQQALGQGPQFIFQYYREEENGRGNFPPRFSGLQFPNYSSELNVNALELDDSALYLCASSSSGNQETQYFGPGTRLLVL.

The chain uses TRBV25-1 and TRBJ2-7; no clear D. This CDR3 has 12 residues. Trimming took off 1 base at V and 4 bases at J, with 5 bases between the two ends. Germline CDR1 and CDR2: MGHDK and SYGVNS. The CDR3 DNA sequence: TGTGCCAGCAGTGAATTGGAGTACGAGCAGTACTTC. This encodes CASSELEYEQYF.

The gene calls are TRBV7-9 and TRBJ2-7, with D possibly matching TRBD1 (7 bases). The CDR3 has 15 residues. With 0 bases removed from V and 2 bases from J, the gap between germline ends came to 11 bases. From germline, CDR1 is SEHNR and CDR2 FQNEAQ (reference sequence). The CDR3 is CASSLAAGGTYEQYF. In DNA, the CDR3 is TGTGCCAGCAGCTTAGCGGCAGGGGGGACCTACGAGCAGTACTTC. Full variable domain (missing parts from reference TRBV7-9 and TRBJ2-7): DTGVSQNPRHKITKRGQNVTFRCDPISEHNRLYWYRQTLGQGPEFLTYFQNEAQLEKSRLLSDRFSAERPKGSFSTLEIQRTEQGDSAMYLCASSLAAGGTYEQYFGPGTRLTVT.

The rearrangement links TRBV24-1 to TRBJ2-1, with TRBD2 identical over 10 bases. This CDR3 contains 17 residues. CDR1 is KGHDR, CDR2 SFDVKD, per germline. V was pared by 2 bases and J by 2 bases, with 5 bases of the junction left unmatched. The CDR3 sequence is CATSDSKTSGPYNEQFF. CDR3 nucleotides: TGTGCCACCAGTGATTCTAAGACTAGCGGGCCCTACAATGAGCAGTTCTTC.

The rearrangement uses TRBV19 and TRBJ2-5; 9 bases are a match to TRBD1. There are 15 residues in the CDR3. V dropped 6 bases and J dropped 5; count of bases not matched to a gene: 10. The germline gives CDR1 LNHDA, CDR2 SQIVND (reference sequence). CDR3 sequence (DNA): TGTGCCAGTAGGGAACAACTAGGGACAGGGGAGACCCAGTACTTC. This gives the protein CASREQLGTGETQYF.

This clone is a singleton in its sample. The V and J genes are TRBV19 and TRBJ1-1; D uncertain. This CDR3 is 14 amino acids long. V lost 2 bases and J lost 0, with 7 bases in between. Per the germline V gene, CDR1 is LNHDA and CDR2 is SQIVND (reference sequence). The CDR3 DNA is TGTGCCAGTAGTATATTGGGCCTGAACACTGAAGCTTTCTTT. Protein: CASSILGLNTEAFF.

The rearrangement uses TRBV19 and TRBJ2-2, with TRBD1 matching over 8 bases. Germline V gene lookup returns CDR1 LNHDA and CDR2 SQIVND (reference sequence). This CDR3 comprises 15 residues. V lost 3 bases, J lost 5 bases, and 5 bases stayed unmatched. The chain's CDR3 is CASSIGTGGTGELFF. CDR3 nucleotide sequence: TGTGCCAGTAGTATTGGGACAGGTGGGACCGGGGAGCTGTTTTTT. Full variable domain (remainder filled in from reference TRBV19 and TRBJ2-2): DGGITQSPKYLFRKEGQNVTLSCEQNLNHDAMYWYRQDPGQGLRLIYYSQIVNDFQKGDIAEGYSVSREKKESFPLTVTSAQKNPTAFYLCASSIGTGGTGELFFGEGSRLTVL.

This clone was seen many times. CDR3 loop: CASSLSTGGRYEQYF. The CDR3 region has the DNA TGCGCCAGCAGCTTGTCCACAGGGGGCAGGTACGAGCAGTACTTC. The rearrangement joins TRBV5-1 to TRBJ2-7; 9 bases agree with TRBD1. J gave up 4 bases and V 1 base, and 6 bases lay outside the gene matches. Germline-derived CDR1 and CDR2 are SGHRS and YFSETQ. The CDR3 is 15 residues long.

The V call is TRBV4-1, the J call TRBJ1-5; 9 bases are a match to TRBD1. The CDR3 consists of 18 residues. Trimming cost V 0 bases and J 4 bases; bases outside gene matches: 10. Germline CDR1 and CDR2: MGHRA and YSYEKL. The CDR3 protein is CASSQDLKQGARNQPQHF. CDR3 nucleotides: TGCGCCAGCAGCCAAGATTTGAAACAGGGGGCTCGGAATCAGCCCCAGCATTTT.

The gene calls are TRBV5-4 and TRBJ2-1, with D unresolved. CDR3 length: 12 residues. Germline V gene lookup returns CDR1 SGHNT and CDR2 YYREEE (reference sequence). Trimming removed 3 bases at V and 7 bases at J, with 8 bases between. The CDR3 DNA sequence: TGTGCCAGCAGCTCGGGTAGAAATGAGCAGTTCTTC. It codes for CASSSGRNEQFF.

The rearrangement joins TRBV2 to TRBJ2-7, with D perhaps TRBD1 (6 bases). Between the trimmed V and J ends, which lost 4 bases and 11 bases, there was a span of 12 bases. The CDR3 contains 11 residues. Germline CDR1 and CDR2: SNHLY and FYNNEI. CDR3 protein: CASSGLGAKYF. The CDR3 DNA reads TGTGCCAGCAGTGGACTGGGGGCGAAGTACTTC.

The CDR3 protein is CASSFRQGLGEQYF. The CDR3 DNA is TGTGCCAGCAGCTTCCGACAGGGCCTGGGCGAGCAGTACTTC. The V call is TRBV7-2, the J call TRBJ2-7, with 7 bases fitting TRBD1. The junction had 8 bases not matched to a gene; V was cut back by 3 bases and J by 6 bases. The length of the CDR3 is 14 residues. CDR1 is SGHTA and CDR2 is FQGNSA in the germline V gene.

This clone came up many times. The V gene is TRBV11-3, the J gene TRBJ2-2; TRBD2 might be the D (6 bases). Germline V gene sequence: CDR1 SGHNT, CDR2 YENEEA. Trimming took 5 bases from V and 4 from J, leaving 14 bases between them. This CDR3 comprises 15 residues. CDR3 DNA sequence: TGTGCCAGCAGCCCCTTCGGAGGGATCACCGGGGAGCTGTTTTTT. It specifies CASSPFGGITGELFF.

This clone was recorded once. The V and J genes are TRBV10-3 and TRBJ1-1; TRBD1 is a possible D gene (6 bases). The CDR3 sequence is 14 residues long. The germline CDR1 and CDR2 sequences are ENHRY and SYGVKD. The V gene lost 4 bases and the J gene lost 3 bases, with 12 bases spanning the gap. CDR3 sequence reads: CAISGRGGHTEAFF. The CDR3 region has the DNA TGTGCCATCAGTGGCAGGGGAGGGCACACTGAAGCTTTCTTT.

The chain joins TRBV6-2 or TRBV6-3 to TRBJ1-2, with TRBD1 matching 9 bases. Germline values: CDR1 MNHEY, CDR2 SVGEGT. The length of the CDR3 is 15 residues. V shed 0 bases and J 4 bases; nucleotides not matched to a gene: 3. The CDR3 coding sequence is TGTGCCAGCAGTTACTCCGGGACAGGGCGCTATGGCTACACCTTC. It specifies CASSYSGTGRYGYTF.

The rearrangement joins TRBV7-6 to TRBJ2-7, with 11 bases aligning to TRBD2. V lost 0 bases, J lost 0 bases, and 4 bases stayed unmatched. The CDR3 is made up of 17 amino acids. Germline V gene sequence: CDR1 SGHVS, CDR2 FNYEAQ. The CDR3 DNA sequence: TGTGCCAGCAGCTTAGCTCCTAGCGGGGGGTTCTCCTACGAGCAGTACTTC. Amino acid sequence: CASSLAPSGGFSYEQYF.

CDR3 bases: TGTGCCACCTCAGGGGGCTTGGAGACCCAGTACTTC. Protein: CATSGGLETQYF. The rearrangement links TRBV15 to TRBJ2-5; TRBD1 agrees at 8 bases. CDR1 and CDR2 from the germline V gene are LNHNV and YYDKDF (reference sequence). V gave up 8 bases and J gave up 5 bases; unmatched junction bases: 4. The CDR3 runs to 12 residues.

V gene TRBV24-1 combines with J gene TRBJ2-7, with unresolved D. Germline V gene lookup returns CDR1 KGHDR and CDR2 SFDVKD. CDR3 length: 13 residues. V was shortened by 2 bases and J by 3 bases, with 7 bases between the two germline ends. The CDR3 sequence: CATSDSSHYEQYF. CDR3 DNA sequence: TGTGCCACCAGTGATTCTAGTCACTACGAGCAGTACTTC.

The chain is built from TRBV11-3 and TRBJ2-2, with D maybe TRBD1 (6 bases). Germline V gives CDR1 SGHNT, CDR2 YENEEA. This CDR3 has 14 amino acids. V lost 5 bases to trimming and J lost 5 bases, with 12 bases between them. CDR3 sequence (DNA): TGTGCCAGCAGCCGCGCAGGGGCTACCGGGGAGCTGTTTTTT. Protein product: CASSRAGATGELFF.

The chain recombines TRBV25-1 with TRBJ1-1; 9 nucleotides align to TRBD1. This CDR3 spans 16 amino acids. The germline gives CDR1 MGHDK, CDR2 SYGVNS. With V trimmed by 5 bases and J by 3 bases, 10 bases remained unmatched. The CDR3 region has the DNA TGTGCCAGCAGTTCCAGTTCGACAGGGGGGTACACTGAAGCTTTCTTT. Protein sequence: CASSSSSTGGYTEAFF. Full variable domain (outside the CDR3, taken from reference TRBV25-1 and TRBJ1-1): EADIYQTPRYLVIGTGKKITLECSQTMGHDKMYWYQQDPGMELHLIHYSYGVNSTEKGDLSSESTVSRIRTEHFPLTLESARPSHTSQYLCASSSSSTGGYTEAFFGQGTRLTVV.

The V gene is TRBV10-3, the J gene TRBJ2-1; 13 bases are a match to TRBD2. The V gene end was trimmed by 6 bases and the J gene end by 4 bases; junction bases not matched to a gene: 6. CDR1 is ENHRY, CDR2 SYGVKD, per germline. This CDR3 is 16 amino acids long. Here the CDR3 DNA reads TGTGCCATCAGGGATACTAGCGGGGGGGAGTACAATGAGCAGTTCTTC. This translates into CAIRDTSGGEYNEQFF.

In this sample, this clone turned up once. CDR3 sequence (DNA): TGCAGCGTTGAAGGTTCTCAGTTAGAGACCCAGTACTTC. This encodes CSVEGSQLETQYF. The V gene is TRBV29-1, the J gene TRBJ2-5; D is ambiguous. Deletions cut 1 base from V and 4 bases from J, with 10 bases between. The CDR3 has 13 residues. Looked up from germline, CDR1 is SQVTM and CDR2 is ANQGSEA.

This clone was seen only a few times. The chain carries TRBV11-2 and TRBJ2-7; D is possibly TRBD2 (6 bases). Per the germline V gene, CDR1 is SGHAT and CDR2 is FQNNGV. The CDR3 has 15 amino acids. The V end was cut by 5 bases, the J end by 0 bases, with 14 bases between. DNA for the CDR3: TGTGCCAGCAGCCGCGGGGCCCAAAGCTCCTACGAGCAGTACTTC. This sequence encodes CASSRGAQSSYEQYF.

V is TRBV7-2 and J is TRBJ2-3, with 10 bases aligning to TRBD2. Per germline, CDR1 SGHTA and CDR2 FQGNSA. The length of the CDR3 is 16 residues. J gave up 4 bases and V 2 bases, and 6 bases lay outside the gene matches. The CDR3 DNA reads TGTGCCAGCAGCTTACAAGCGGGGGGGAAGGCAGATACGCAGTATTTT. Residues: CASSLQAGGKADTQYF. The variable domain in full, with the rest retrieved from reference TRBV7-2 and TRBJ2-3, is GAGVSQSPSNKVTEKGKDVELRCDPISGHTALYWYRQSLGQGLEFLIYFQGNSAPDKSGLPSDRFSAERTGGSVSTLTIQRTQQEDSAVYLCASSLQAGGKADTQYFGPGTRLTVL.

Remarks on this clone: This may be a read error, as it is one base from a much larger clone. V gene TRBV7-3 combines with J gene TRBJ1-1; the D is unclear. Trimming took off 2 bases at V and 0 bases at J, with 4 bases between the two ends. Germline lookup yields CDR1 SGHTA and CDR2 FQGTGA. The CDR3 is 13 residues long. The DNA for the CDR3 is TGTGCCAGCAGCTTATATATGAACACTGAAGCTTTCTTT. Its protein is CASSLYMNTEAFF.

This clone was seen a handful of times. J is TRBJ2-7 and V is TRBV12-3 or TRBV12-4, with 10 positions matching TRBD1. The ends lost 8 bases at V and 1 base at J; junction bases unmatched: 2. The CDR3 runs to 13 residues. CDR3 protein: CASAGQGSYEQYF. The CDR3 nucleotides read TGTGCCAGCGCGGGACAGGGGTCCTACGAGCAGTACTTC.

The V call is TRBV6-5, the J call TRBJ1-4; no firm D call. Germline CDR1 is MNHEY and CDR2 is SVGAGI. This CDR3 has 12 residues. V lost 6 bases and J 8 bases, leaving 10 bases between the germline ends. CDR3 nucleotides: TGTGCCAGCAGCGGGTTTGGGGAAAAACTGTTTTTT. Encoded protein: CASSGFGEKLFF.

The CDR3 DNA follows: TGTGCCAGCAGCTTGTCACAGGCCGTAGGAGAGACCCAGTACTTC. This gives the protein CASSLSQAVGETQYF. This chain links TRBV5-6 with TRBJ2-5; weak D call: TRBD1 (5 bases). V was pared by 1 base and J by 4 bases, with 14 bases between. CDR3 size: 15 residues. Per the germline V gene, CDR1 is SGHDT and CDR2 is YYEEEE.

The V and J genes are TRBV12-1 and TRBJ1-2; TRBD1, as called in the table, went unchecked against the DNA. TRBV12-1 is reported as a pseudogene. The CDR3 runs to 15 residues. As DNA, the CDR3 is TGTGCCAGCAGCTTCAACCGGGACAGAAACTATGGCTACACCTTC. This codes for CASSFNRDRNYGYTF.